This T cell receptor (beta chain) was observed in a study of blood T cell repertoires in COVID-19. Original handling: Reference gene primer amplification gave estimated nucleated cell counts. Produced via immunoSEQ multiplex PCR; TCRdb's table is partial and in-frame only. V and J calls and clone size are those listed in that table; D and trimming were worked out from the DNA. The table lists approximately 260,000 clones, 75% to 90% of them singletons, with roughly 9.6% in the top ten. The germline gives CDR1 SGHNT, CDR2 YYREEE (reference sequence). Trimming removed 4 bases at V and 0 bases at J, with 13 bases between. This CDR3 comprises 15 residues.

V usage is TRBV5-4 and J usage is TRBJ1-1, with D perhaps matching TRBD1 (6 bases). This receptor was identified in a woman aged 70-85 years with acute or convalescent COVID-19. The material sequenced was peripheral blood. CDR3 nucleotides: TGTGCCAGCAGCCCTCCGGACAGAATGAACACTGAAGCTTTCTTT. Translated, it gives CASSPPDRMNTEAFF.